This T cell receptor beta chain is from a study of a mutant IDH1 vaccine in newly diagnosed glioma. At the level of the study: The first vaccination came 4-6 weeks after radiotherapy alone, or with temozolomide cycles. Visits V12 and V13 fell at weeks 35 and 47, respectively.

The repertoire was sequenced with immunoSEQ multiplex PCR; TCRdb's copy has only in-frame clones and lacks some. The table records under 35,000 clones, about 70% of them present only once. Findings and caveats of the study: Around 93% of patients showed vaccine-induced immune responses across multiple MHC alleles. The authors found pseudoprogression apparently unrelated to changes in top peripheral T cell clonotypes.

Germline V gives CDR1 LNHDA, CDR2 SQIVND (reference sequence). With 5 bases clipped from V and 0 bases from J, the junction kept 4 bases outside the gene matches. This CDR3 has 14 amino acids. Indicated time point: week 35, safety follow-up. Vaccinated patients received 300 ug of mutant IDH1 20-mer peptide per dose, with topical imiquimod. Of note for this clone: Its antigen is unknown.

Here the sequenced sample was PBMCs, taken from a glioma patient whose treatment included an IDH1 peptide vaccine. The genes are TRBV19 and TRBJ2-7; 7 positions agree with TRBD1. The clonotype comes from a man in his fifties or sixties with glioma. The CDR3 protein is CASSSDRSSYEQYF. In DNA, the CDR3 is TGTGCCAGTAGTTCGGACAGGAGCTCCTACGAGCAGTACTTC.